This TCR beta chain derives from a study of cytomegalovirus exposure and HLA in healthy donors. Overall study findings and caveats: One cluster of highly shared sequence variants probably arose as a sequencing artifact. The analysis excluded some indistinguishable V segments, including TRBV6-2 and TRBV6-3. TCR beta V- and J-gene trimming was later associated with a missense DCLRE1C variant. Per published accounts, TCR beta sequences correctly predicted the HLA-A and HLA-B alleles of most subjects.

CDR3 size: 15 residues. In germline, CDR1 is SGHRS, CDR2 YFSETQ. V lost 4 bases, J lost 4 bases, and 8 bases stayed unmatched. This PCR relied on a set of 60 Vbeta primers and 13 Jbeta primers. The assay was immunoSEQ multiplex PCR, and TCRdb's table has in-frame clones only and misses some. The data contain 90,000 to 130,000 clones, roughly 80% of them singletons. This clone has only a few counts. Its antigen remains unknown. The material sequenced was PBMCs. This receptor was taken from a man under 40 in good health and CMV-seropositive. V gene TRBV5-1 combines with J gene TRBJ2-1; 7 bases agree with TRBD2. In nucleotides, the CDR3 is TGCGCCAGCAGCCGAACCGGGACTATGTACAATGAGCAGTTCTTC. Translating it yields CASSRTGTMYNEQFF.